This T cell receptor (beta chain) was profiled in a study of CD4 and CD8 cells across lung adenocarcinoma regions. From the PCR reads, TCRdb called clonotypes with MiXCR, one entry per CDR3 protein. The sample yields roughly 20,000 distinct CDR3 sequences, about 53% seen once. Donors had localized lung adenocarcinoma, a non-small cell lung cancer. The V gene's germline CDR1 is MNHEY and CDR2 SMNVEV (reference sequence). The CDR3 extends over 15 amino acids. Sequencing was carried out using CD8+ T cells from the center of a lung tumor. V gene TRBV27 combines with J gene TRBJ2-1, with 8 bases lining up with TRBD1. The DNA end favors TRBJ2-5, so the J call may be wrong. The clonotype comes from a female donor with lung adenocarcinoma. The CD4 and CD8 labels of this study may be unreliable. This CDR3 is CASSLSTGVGETQYF. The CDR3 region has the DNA TGTGCCAGCAGTTTATCGACAGGGGTGGGGGAGACCCAGTACTTC.